This T cell receptor (beta chain) was identified in a study of CD8+ T cells in alopecia areata. Whole-study results and caveats: Normal scalp showed lower clonality than lesional scalp, especially alopecia totalis/universalis. Shared TCR sequences were less clear between patients than in mice, possibly partly from HLA diversity.

This clone was detected a few times. As yet, its antigen is unknown. With 5 bases removed from V and 2 bases from J, the gap between germline ends came to 7 bases. This CDR3 is 12 amino acids long. Germline V gene data show CDR1 as SQVTM and CDR2 as ANQGSEA. As the sequencing template, cDNA was produced by extracting RNA and reverse transcribing it. Here immunoSEQ multiplex PCR was the method, and the copy in TCRdb shows in-frame clones only, minus some. The sample lists about 110,000 clones, 45% to 70% occurring once. This receptor was taken from a human donor in good health. The rearrangement joins TRBV29-1 to TRBJ2-1, with a tentative D call TRBD1 (6 bases). What was sequenced was CD8+ T cells sorted from blood. CDR3 nucleotide sequence: TGCAGCGTTCCAGGGGCCTACAATGAGCAGTTCTTC. It specifies CSVPGAYNEQFF.